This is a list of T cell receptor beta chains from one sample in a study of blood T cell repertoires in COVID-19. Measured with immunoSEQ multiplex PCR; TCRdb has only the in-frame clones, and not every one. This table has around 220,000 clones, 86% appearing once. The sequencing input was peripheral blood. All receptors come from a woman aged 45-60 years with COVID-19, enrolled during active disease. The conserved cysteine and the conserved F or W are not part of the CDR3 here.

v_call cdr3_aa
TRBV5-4 ASSPGTGTQETQY
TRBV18 ASSPETGTNQPQH
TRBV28 ATGRRDEQF
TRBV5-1 ASARGGTANYGYT
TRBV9 ASSVATTSGSLPSYNEQF
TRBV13 ASLRGRVRDTQY
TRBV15 ATSTTGIGGPQETQY
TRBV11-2 ASSLDRGGGRTAQY
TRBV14 ASSQGAGGETEQF
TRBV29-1 SVLQGAITEAF
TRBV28 ASSSPPSDPF
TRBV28 ASSFGTEYGYT
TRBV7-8 ATFASGTQAYNEQF
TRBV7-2 ASSLWGGGVPKTQY
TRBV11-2 ASSPLSILEAF
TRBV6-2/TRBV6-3 ASSKLETGRKNTEAF
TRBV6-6 ASSHGTADLEPPLH
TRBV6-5 ASSYLRTGRETQY
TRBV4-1 ASSQPPDRGGTEAF
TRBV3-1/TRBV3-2 ASSQKPQNTNGYT
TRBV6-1 ASSEVSLSSSPLH
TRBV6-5 ATRQVSETQY
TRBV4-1 ASSQGEGDNEQF
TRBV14 ASSQVQPSRVTEAF
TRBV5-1 ASAPRTVNTEAF
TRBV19 ASRVGGSSYNEQF
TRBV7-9 ASSHRRQGAPGGELF
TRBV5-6 ASSFYRSVQPQH
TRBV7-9 ASRDAGSFAKPEAF
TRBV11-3 ASSRGIITGTPSYEQY
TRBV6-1 ASSETGNQPQH
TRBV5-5 ASSLGLAGLFEQY
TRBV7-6 ASSLGNRGARNTIY
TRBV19 ASTPQGISGGYT
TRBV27 ASTEQGAAGELF
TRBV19 ASYRGQNTGELF